The following is a T cell receptor beta chain sequence with its context. This entry comes from a study of blood T cell repertoires in COVID-19. Across the whole study: Acute and convalescent COVID-19 specimens originated in the United States, Italy and Spain. Sources were T cells, B-cell-depleted T cells, or PBMCs; the material itself was cDNA or gDNA.

After removal of 3 bases from V and 4 bases from J, the junction contained 2 bases not matched to a gene. CDR1 is SGHNT, CDR2 YYREEE, per germline (reference sequence). The CDR3 contains 13 residues. In the authors' workflow: Estimation of nucleated cell counts relied on the amplification of reference gene primers. The assay was immunoSEQ multiplex PCR, and TCRdb's table has in-frame clones only and misses some. V and J calls and clone size are given by that table; D and trimming were obtained from the DNA. The repertoire holds about 270,000 clones, with 88% as singletons. This TCR was sampled from a man in his sixties who had recovered from COVID-19. The chain joins TRBV5-4 to TRBJ1-1, with 8 positions matching TRBD1. Sequenced: peripheral blood. The CDR3 spells CASSSDRGTEAFF. The CDR3 nucleotides are TGTGCCAGCAGCTCCGACAGGGGCACTGAAGCTTTCTTT.